These 13 T cell receptor beta chains share one sample of origin, sequenced in a study of T cells in Graves' hyperthyroidism and ophthalmopathy. From RNA transcripts, TCR beta CDR3 regions were amplified. Researchers ran a first-round RT-PCR on the TCR CDR3 using the HTBI primer set. TCRdb recomputed calls from the multiplex PCR reads with MiXCR, one row per CDR3 protein. The table includes 300,000 to 400,000 distinct CDR3 sequences, approximately 15% detected once. Material: blood. Receptor source: a woman in her twenties or thirties with Graves' hyperthyroidism.

This clonotype has more than one count but fewer than ten. The chain carries TRBV5-4 and TRBJ2-3; D remains ambiguous. Looked up from germline, CDR1 is SGHNT and CDR2 is YYREEE (reference sequence). The CDR3 covers 17 residues. Trimming removed 3 bases at V and 2 bases at J, with 19 bases between. CDR3 sequence: CASSWQSRGGHTDTQYF. The CDR3 nucleotides read TGTGCCAGCAGCTGGCAATCCCGCGGCGGTCACACAGATACGCAGTATTTT. Looking up the rest from reference TRBV5-4 and TRBJ2-3 gives the full variable domain: ETGVTQSPTHLIKTRGQQVTLRCSSQSGHNTVSWYQQALGQGPQFIFQYYREEENGRGNFPPRFSGLQFPNYSSELNVNALELDDSALYLCASSWQSRGGHTDTQYFGPGTRLTVL.

V usage is TRBV5-5 and J usage is TRBJ2-1, with TRBD2 matching over 9 bases. V was pared by 0 bases and J by 3 bases, with 4 bases of the junction left unmatched. This CDR3 is 16 amino acids long. Per the germline V gene, CDR1 is SGHKS and CDR2 is YYEKEE (reference sequence). The CDR3 bases are TGTGCCAGCAGCTTGGCTAGCGGGAAGTACTACAATGAGCAGTTCTTC. It encodes CASSLASGKYYNEQFF.

This clonotype has at least ten counts. The chain links TRBV27 to TRBJ2-3; D gene unclear. Germline CDR1 reads MNHEY; CDR2 reads SMNVEV (reference sequence). Trimming stripped 4 bases from V and 1 base from J, with 15 bases between. The CDR3 spans 16 residues. CDR3 bases: TGTGCCAGCAGTTCCTCCCCCCCCGCGGGCACAGATACGCAGTATTTT. Its translation: CASSSSPPAGTDTQYF.

This chain connects TRBV6-1 to TRBJ1-1; D perhaps matches TRBD1 (6 bases). Trimming pared 4 bases from V and 10 bases from J, leaving 16 bases between. This CDR3 spans 13 amino acids. Germline V gene sequence: CDR1 MNHNS, CDR2 SASEGT. The CDR3 sequence is CASSVGGPRIAFF. The DNA of the CDR3 is TGTGCCAGCAGTGTAGGGGGGCCCCGAATAGCTTTCTTT.

This clonotype showed up just a few times. With a much larger clone just one base away, this may be a read error. The chain couples TRBV28 to TRBJ2-1; D ambiguous. The V gene lost 1 base and the J gene lost 0 bases, with 10 bases spanning the gap. The germline V gene encodes CDR1 MDHEN and CDR2 SYDVKM. The CDR3 loop spans 16 amino acids. The CDR3 spells CASSLSDQSSYNEQFF. The CDR3 region has the DNA TGTGCCAGCAGTTTATCCGACCAGAGCTCCTACAATGAGCAGTTCTTC.

This clonotype has ten or more counts. The genes are TRBV7-9 and TRBJ2-3; no firm D call. Trimming took 7 bases from V and 7 from J, leaving 12 bases between them. Germline V lookup: CDR1 SEHNR, CDR2 FQNEAQ (reference sequence). The CDR3 sequence is 12 residues long. The CDR3 spells CASTTIDHTQYF. The CDR3 DNA reads TGTGCCAGCACCACTATCGACCATACGCAGTATTTT. The full variable domain, in which reference TRBV7-9 and TRBJ2-3 provide the parts outside the CDR3, is DTGVSQNPRHKITKRGQNVTFRCDPISEHNRLYWYRQTLGQGPEFLTYFQNEAQLEKSRLLSDRFSAERPKGSFSTLEIQRTEQGDSAMYLCASTTIDHTQYFGPGTRLTVL.

This clonotype was seen at least ten times. V usage is TRBV29-1 and J usage is TRBJ1-2, with TRBD1 as a possible D gene (6 bases). The CDR3 loop spans 11 amino acids. Germline V gene data show CDR1 as SQVTM and CDR2 as ANQGSEA. V dropped 5 bases and J dropped 7 bases, with 11 bases sitting between them. Here the CDR3 reads CSVNSRGGYTF. In DNA form, the CDR3 reads TGCAGCGTTAACTCCAGGGGTGGCTACACCTTC.

With respect to this clonotype: A much larger clone sits a single nucleotide away, making a read error possible. The chain recombines TRBV30 with TRBJ1-1, with D hard to call. CDR3 length: 12 residues. Germline V gene data show CDR1 as GTSNPN and CDR2 as SVGIG (reference sequence). V shed 5 bases and J shed 8 bases, with 15 bases lying between them. The CDR3 DNA reads as TGTGCCTGGGGTCCCATGGGTAGGGAAGCTTTCTTT. Amino acid sequence: CAWGPMGREAFF.

The chain uses TRBV19 and TRBJ2-5; D tentatively fits TRBD1 or TRBD2 (5 bases each). V was cut by 5 bases and J by 4 bases, with 17 bases left in between. Germline V CDR1 and CDR2: LNHDA, SQIVND (reference sequence). The CDR3 sequence is 15 residues long. CDR3 sequence (DNA): TGTGCCAGTAGTGACGGGGCGAGAGTCCCAGAGACCCAGTACTTC. Protein: CASSDGARVPETQYF. Based on the CDR3 plus reference TRBV19 and TRBJ2-5, the full variable domain is DGGITQSPKYLFRKEGQNVTLSCEQNLNHDAMYWYRQDPGQGLRLIYYSQIVNDFQKGDIAEGYSVSREKKESFPLTVTSAQKNPTAFYLCASSDGARVPETQYFGPGTRLLVL.

This clonotype was counted only a few times. The V call is TRBV5-1, the J call TRBJ2-2; D is ambiguous. CDR1 and CDR2 from the germline V gene are SGHRS and YFSETQ. V gave up 4 bases and J gave up 3 bases, with 13 bases separating them. This CDR3 spans 15 amino acids. CDR3 region: CASSLTGPYTGELFF. The DNA of the CDR3 is TGCGCCAGCAGCCTTACCGGGCCTTACACCGGGGAGCTGTTTTTT.

This clonotype was seen only a few times. J is TRBJ2-1 and V is TRBV6-4, with 11 positions matching TRBD2. Germline loops: CDR1 MRHNA, CDR2 SNTAGT. CDR3 length: 15 residues. J was trimmed by 3 bases and V by 9 bases; bases with no gene match: 7. The CDR3 here is CASPLAGGLYNEQFF. As DNA, the CDR3 is TGTGCCAGTCCCCTAGCGGGAGGACTCTACAATGAGCAGTTCTTC.

The gene calls are TRBV11-2 and TRBJ2-7; TRBD1 is a possible D gene (6 bases). V lost 5 bases to trimming and J lost 0 bases, with 17 bases between them. CDR3 size: 16 residues. The germline CDR1 and CDR2 sequences are SGHAT and FQNNGV. For the CDR3, the DNA is TGTGCCAGCAGCCAGAGGACAGCCTTGGGCTCCTACGAGCAGTACTTC. Translated: CASSQRTALGSYEQYF. The whole variable domain, remainder taken from reference TRBV11-2 and TRBJ2-7, is EAGVAQSPRYKIIEKRQSVAFWCNPISGHATLYWYQQILGQGPKLLIQFQNNGVVDDSQLPKDRFSAERLKGVDSTLKIQPAKLEDSAVYLCASSQRTALGSYEQYFGPGTRLTVT.

Ten or more counts support this clonotype. CDR3: CASSLSRVSYNEQFF. CDR3 bases: TGTGCCAGCAGTTTATCACGGGTTTCCTACAATGAGCAGTTCTTC. This chain links TRBV28 with TRBJ2-1; no reliable D call. CDR1 is MDHEN, CDR2 SYDVKM, per germline. There are 15 residues in the CDR3. Deletions cut 1 base from V and 1 base from J, with 8 bases between.